This passage covers 8 T cell receptor beta chains from one sample sequenced in a study of tumor-infiltrating lymphocytes in glioblastoma multiforme. Multiple V-beta primers and a C-beta primer amplified TCRB from RNA. TCRdb re-called the multiplex PCR reads through MiXCR, storing one row per CDR3 protein. The sample yields about 9,600 distinct CDR3 sequences, about 70% seen once. The sequenced sample was brain tumor tissue. These receptors all come from a male donor with glioblastoma.

Within the sample, this clonotype is large (0.1 to 1%). V usage is TRBV20-1 and J usage is TRBJ2-7; tentative D call: TRBD1 (5 bases). This CDR3 is built from 14 residues. Germline loops: CDR1 DFQATT, CDR2 SNEGSKA (reference sequence). V gave up 3 bases and J gave up 0 bases, with 12 bases separating them. DNA for the CDR3: TGCAGTGCTAGCGGACACTCAACCTCCTACGAGCAGTACTTC. Translation gives CSASGHSTSYEQYF.

The chain uses TRBV5-4 and TRBJ2-3; D is possibly TRBD1 or TRBD2 (5 bases each). The germline gives CDR1 SGHNT, CDR2 YYREEE (reference sequence). Trimming cost V 6 bases and J 5 bases, with 13 bases left between them. The CDR3 contains 13 residues. The CDR3: CASTSIGGDTQYF. In DNA form, the CDR3 reads TGTGCCAGCACCTCAATTGGGGGAGATACGCAGTATTTT.

There are a few counts of this clonotype. The conserved final phenylalanine or tryptophan is absent from the CDR3, which likely points to a read error. The CDR3 is CASTLAGESVLFEQYS. The CDR3, as DNA: TGCGCCAGCACCTTGGCCGGGGAGAGCGTCTTATTCGAGCAGTACTCC. This sequence joins TRBV5-1 and TRBJ2-7; D perhaps matches TRBD2 (5 bases). The germline gives CDR1 SGHRS, CDR2 YFSETQ. This CDR3 is built from 16 residues.

V gene TRBV5-6 combines with J gene TRBJ2-1, with D perhaps TRBD2 (7 bases). The V gene's germline CDR1 is SGHDT and CDR2 YYEEEE. CDR3 length: 15 amino acids. V lost 6 bases to trimming and J lost 6 bases, with 19 bases between them. The CDR3, as DNA: TGTGCCAGCACCTCAGGGGCGGGGGTAAGCAATGAGCAGTTCTTC. This gives the protein CASTSGAGVSNEQFF.

CDR3 sequence (DNA): TGTGCCAGCAGCTCGGGGACAGGGGTGGGCTATGGCTACACCTTC. It is translated as CASSSGTGVGYGYTF. This chain links TRBV11-2 with TRBJ1-2; 10 positions agree with TRBD1. Germline values: CDR1 SGHAT, CDR2 FQNNGV. The V gene end was trimmed by 4 bases and the J gene end by 4 bases; junction bases not matched to a gene: 6. The CDR3 totals 15 residues.

This clonotype qualifies as large (0.1 to 1%). CDR3 bases: TGCAGCGTTGTCCGGGTTGGGACAGATACGCAGTATTTT. This encodes CSVVRVGTDTQYF. V gene TRBV29-1 combines with J gene TRBJ2-3; D is unclear. CDR1 is SQVTM and CDR2 is ANQGSEA in the germline V gene. The length of the CDR3 is 13 residues. Between the trimmed V and J ends, which lost 4 bases and 3 bases, there was a span of 11 bases.

As to this clonotype: It is likely a read error, because the conserved phenylalanine at the end of the CDR3 is missing. The J gene is TRBJ1-1, the V gene TRBV20-1, with unresolved D. The length of the CDR3 is 11 residues. The germline V gene has CDR1 DFQATT and CDR2 SNEGSKA (reference sequence). V gave up 3 bases and J gave up 11 bases, with 13 bases separating them. DNA for the CDR3: TGCAGTGCTAGTGACCAGCTTTTCGCTTTCGTT. Protein sequence: CSASDQLFAFV.

This clonotype has only a few counts. This chain connects TRBV20-1 to TRBJ2-1, with TRBD2 matching 7 bases. Germline values: CDR1 DFQATT, CDR2 SNEGSKA (reference sequence). With 3 bases clipped from V and 7 bases from J, the junction kept 12 bases outside the gene matches. CDR3 length equals 15 residues. CDR3 in amino acids: CSASGLDSRFNEQFF. CDR3 sequence (DNA): TGCAGTGCTAGCGGACTAGATTCCCGCTTTAATGAGCAGTTCTTC.